The 6 T cell receptor beta chains below were found in one sample sequenced in a study of T-cell reconstitution after alpha-beta-depleted transplantation in children. TCRbeta library preparation incorporated unique molecular identifiers. TCRdb ran MiXCR on the PCR reads and lists one entry per CDR3 protein. The table shows some 240,000 distinct CDR3 sequences, with around 9.7% occurring only once. This sample comprised PBMCs from the stem cell graft donor, obtained from the stem cell graft. Receptors were obtained from a human donor who donated a stem cell graft to a child with SCID.

J is TRBJ1-1 and V is TRBV12-2. TRBV12-2 is shown as a pseudogene. The CDR3 has 18 residues. The CDR3 DNA follows: TGTGCAAGTCGCCCTGAGGTGGACGGAATTCCCCTGAACACTGAAGCTTTCTTT. Its translation: CASRPEVDGIPLNTEAFF.

This clonotype has at least ten counts. The rearrangement uses TRBV9 and TRBJ1-1; the D gene is possibly TRBD1 (5 bases). The CDR3 runs 14 residues. Trimming removed 2 bases at V and 3 bases at J, with 11 bases between. Germline CDR1 is SGDLS and CDR2 is YYNGEE. For the CDR3, the DNA is TGTGCCAGCAGCGTCCTGGGGGGGGACACTGAAGCTTTCTTT. Its protein is CASSVLGGDTEAFF.

This clonotype occurred a few times. The chain recombines TRBV7-9 with TRBJ2-7, with D maybe TRBD2 (6 bases). There are 14 residues in the CDR3. The V end was cut by 5 bases, the J end by 2 bases, with 13 bases between. Looked up from germline, CDR1 is SEHNR and CDR2 is FQNEAQ (reference sequence). The CDR3 DNA follows: TGTGCCAGCAGCCGGGGGACGGAGCCCTACGAGCAGTACTTC. This translates into CASSRGTEPYEQYF.

The chain uses TRBV13 and TRBJ2-7; TRBD2 is a possible D gene (5 bases). The germline V gene encodes CDR1 PRHDT and CDR2 FYEKMQ (reference sequence). The CDR3 totals 14 residues. V was shortened by 10 bases and J by 0 bases, with 16 bases between the two germline ends. CDR3 sequence reads: CAIGPGLLSYEQYF. Written as DNA, the CDR3 is TGTGCCATCGGCCCCGGACTCCTCTCCTACGAGCAGTACTTC.

The CDR3 sequence is CSARQKANSPLHF. The CDR3 nucleotides are TGCAGTGCTCGACAGAAAGCCAATTCACCCCTCCACTTT. The rearrangement uses TRBV20-1 and TRBJ1-6; D is perhaps TRBD1 (5 bases). Germline V gene sequence: CDR1 DFQATT, CDR2 SNEGSKA (reference sequence). V lost 5 bases to trimming and J lost 7 bases, with 12 bases between them. This CDR3 region has 13 residues.

This clonotype was seen ten or more times. The V gene is TRBV5-5, the J gene TRBJ2-3; D is perhaps TRBD1 or TRBD2 (5 bases each). CDR1 SGHKS and CDR2 YYEKEE come from the germline V gene (reference sequence). V lost 8 bases and J lost 2, with 12 bases in between. The CDR3 consists of 13 residues. The CDR3 bases are TGTGCCAGTCTGAGAGGGGCCACAGATACGCAGTATTTT. It is translated as CASLRGATDTQYF.